One sample yielded the 13 T cell receptor beta chains listed below, sequenced in a study of blood T cell repertoires in COVID-19. The repertoire was sequenced with immunoSEQ multiplex PCR; TCRdb's copy has only in-frame clones and lacks some. The sample shows around 220,000 clones, 82% of them seen only once. The sequencing sample was made of peripheral blood. These receptors were taken from an elderly woman with COVID-19, enrolled during active disease.

This clone was picked up a small number of times. V gene TRBV28 combines with J gene TRBJ2-7; 11 bases agree with TRBD1. The CDR3 covers 13 residues. Germline V CDR1 and CDR2: MDHEN, SYDVKM. V lost 8 bases to trimming and J lost 4 bases; unmatched junction nucleotides: 4. For the CDR3, the DNA is TGTGCCAGCCGGACAGGGGGCCAGTACGAGCAGTACTTC. Encoded protein: CASRTGGQYEQYF.

The gene calls are TRBV15 and TRBJ2-6; 9 bases line up with TRBD1. The germline V gene has CDR1 LNHNV and CDR2 YYDKDF (reference sequence). The CDR3 is 16 residues long. The junction had 0 bases not matched to a gene; V was cut back by 3 bases and J by 0 bases. CDR3 residues: CATSRTGGSGANVLTF. The CDR3, as DNA: TGTGCCACCAGCAGGACAGGGGGCTCTGGGGCCAACGTCCTGACTTTC.

The gene calls are TRBV27 and TRBJ1-1; D possibly corresponds to TRBD1 (6 bases). V shed 5 bases and J shed 0 bases, with 13 bases lying between them. The CDR3 is made up of 15 amino acids. Per germline, CDR1 MNHEY and CDR2 SMNVEV (reference sequence). The CDR3 sequence is CASSPRQVLNTEAFF. The CDR3 DNA sequence: TGTGCCAGCAGTCCCCGACAGGTGCTGAACACTGAAGCTTTCTTT.

This sequence joins TRBV6-5 and TRBJ1-6; D possibly corresponds to TRBD1 (6 bases). With 6 bases removed from V and 6 bases from J, the gap between germline ends came to 15 bases. Germline V lookup: CDR1 MNHEY, CDR2 SVGAGI. The CDR3 covers 15 residues. The CDR3 DNA follows: TGTGCCAGCAGCCTCGGACAGCCTGGTAATTCACCCCTCCACTTT. Translating gives CASSLGQPGNSPLHF.

The sample holds one count of this clone. The chain has TRBV7-9 and TRBJ2-3; 9 nucleotides match TRBD2. Germline V gene data show CDR1 as SEHNR and CDR2 as FQNEAQ (reference sequence). The CDR3 runs 13 residues. After removal of 9 bases from V and 1 base from J, the junction contained 2 bases not matched to a gene. The CDR3 coding sequence is TGTGCCAGTAAGCGGGGGGGCACAGATACGCAGTATTTT. It codes for CASKRGGTDTQYF.

V usage is TRBV18 and J usage is TRBJ1-1; no reliable D call. Germline V gene data show CDR1 as KGHSH and CDR2 as LQKENI. The CDR3 contains 15 residues. The V gene lost 5 bases and the J gene lost 1 base, with 14 bases spanning the gap. The CDR3 DNA is TGTGCCAGCTCAAATATTATGGCGGAGAACACTGAAGCTTTCTTT. This gives the protein CASSNIMAENTEAFF. The full variable domain, rest sourced from reference TRBV18 and TRBJ1-1, is NAGVMQNPRHLVRRRGQEARLRCSPMKGHSHVYWYRQLPEEGLKFMVYLQKENIIDESGMPKERFSAEFPKEGPSILRIQQVVRGDSAAYFCASSNIMAENTEAFFGQGTRLTVV.

On this clone itself: Different DNA sequences within this sample yield the same CDR3. V and J are TRBV14 and TRBJ1-1; D ambiguous. Germline V gene sequence: CDR1 SGHDN, CDR2 FVKESK. This CDR3 has 13 amino acids. Trimming took 4 bases from V and 1 from J, leaving 7 bases between them. As DNA, the CDR3 is TGTGCCAGCAGCCGGCAGGAGAACACTGAAGCTTTCTTT. It specifies CASSRQENTEAFF.

Points on this clone: Mismatch with germline at one junction end may stem from a read error. V gene TRBV27 combines with J gene TRBJ2-7, with D possibly TRBD2 on 6 matching bases. This CDR3 comprises 14 residues. The V gene's germline CDR1 is MNHEY and CDR2 SMNVEV (reference sequence). The CDR3 coding sequence is TGTGCCAGCAAGAGGGCCCGGGAGAGGGACTTGGTGGACTTC. Translating gives CASKRARERDLVDF.

The gene calls are TRBV4-1 and TRBJ1-5, with 9 bases lining up with TRBD1. In germline, CDR1 is MGHRA, CDR2 YSYEKL. The trim removed 1 base at V and 5 bases at J, leaving 6 bases unmatched. The length of the CDR3 is 16 residues. This CDR3 is CASSQVLWTGDQPQHF. CDR3 nucleotides: TGCGCCAGCAGCCAAGTTCTTTGGACAGGGGATCAGCCCCAGCATTTT.

The rearrangement links TRBV6-2 or TRBV6-3 to TRBJ1-5; perhaps TRBD1 as D (5 bases). V was shortened by 5 bases and J by 5 bases, with 13 bases between the two germline ends. The germline V gene has CDR1 MNHEY and CDR2 SVGEGT. This CDR3 is 14 amino acids long. For the CDR3, the DNA is TGTGCCAGCAGTCAGGGTCGGCCGGATCAGCCCCAGCATTTT. Protein product: CASSQGRPDQPQHF.

The chain links TRBV3-1 (or the pseudogene TRBV3-2) to TRBJ1-4; the match to TRBD1 covers 8 bases. Unmatched junction bases numbered 9, after V lost 4 bases and J lost 5 bases. The germline V gene encodes CDR1 LGHDT and CDR2 YNNKEL (reference sequence). CDR3 length: 16 amino acids. The CDR3 DNA reads TGTGCCAGCAGCCCGCAGGGGGCAGGAGGAAATGAAAAACTGTTTTTT. Amino acid sequence: CASSPQGAGGNEKLFF.

CDR3 coding DNA: TGTGCCAGCAGCTTAAGCGGGAGGGCTCTCGAGCAGTACTTC. Its protein is CASSLSGRALEQYF. The chain is built from TRBV5-6 and TRBJ2-7; 10 positions match TRBD2. The V gene's germline CDR1 is SGHDT and CDR2 YYEEEE. The junction had 5 bases not matched to a gene; V was cut back by 2 bases and J by 6 bases. The CDR3 covers 14 residues.

This clone was counted once. This sequence joins TRBV24-1 and TRBJ1-4; D perhaps matches TRBD1 (6 bases). This CDR3 has 15 residues. The V and J ends lost 4 bases and 6 bases respectively, with 14 bases between them. Germline V lookup: CDR1 KGHDR, CDR2 SFDVKD. The CDR3 protein is CATSDSGQRDEKLFF. The CDR3 DNA reads TGTGCCACCAGTGACTCGGGACAACGGGATGAAAAACTGTTTTTT.